This T cell receptor beta chain stems from a study of cytomegalovirus exposure and HLA in healthy donors. Between the trimmed V and J ends, which lost 3 bases and 0 bases, there was a span of 11 bases. Per germline, CDR1 ENHRY and CDR2 SYGVKD. This CDR3 has 15 residues. Amplification used 60 Vbeta primers and 13 Jbeta primers. Sequencing used immunoSEQ multiplex PCR; TCRdb keeps in-frame clones, though not all of them. The sample records about 130,000 clones, under 80% being singletons. The chain combines TRBV10-3 with TRBJ1-1, with D tentatively TRBD1 (6 bases). The TCR sequence derives from a man in his forties or fifties in good health and CMV-seropositive. Sequencing input: PBMCs. CDR3 sequence: CAISDRTVMNTEAFF. CDR3 DNA: TGTGCCATCAGTGACAGGACAGTTATGAACACTGAAGCTTTCTTT.